This T cell receptor beta chain was recovered during a study of cytomegalovirus exposure and HLA in healthy donors. PCR involved 60 Vbeta and 13 Jbeta primers. Generated by immunoSEQ multiplex PCR, the TCRdb table keeps only in-frame clones and is missing some. The table has 130,000 to 150,000 clones, 80% seen once. The germline V gene has CDR1 SEHNR and CDR2 FQNEAQ (reference sequence). Trimming took 5 bases from V and 1 from J, leaving 12 bases between them. The CDR3 has 15 residues. The source material was PBMCs. The TCR was taken from a male donor in good health and CMV-seronegative. The V gene is TRBV7-9, the J gene TRBJ1-3, with D possibly being TRBD1 (5 bases). The CDR3 coding sequence is TGTGCCAGCAGCCTCTCGACAGTATCTGGAAACACCATATATTTT. This sequence encodes CASSLSTVSGNTIYF.